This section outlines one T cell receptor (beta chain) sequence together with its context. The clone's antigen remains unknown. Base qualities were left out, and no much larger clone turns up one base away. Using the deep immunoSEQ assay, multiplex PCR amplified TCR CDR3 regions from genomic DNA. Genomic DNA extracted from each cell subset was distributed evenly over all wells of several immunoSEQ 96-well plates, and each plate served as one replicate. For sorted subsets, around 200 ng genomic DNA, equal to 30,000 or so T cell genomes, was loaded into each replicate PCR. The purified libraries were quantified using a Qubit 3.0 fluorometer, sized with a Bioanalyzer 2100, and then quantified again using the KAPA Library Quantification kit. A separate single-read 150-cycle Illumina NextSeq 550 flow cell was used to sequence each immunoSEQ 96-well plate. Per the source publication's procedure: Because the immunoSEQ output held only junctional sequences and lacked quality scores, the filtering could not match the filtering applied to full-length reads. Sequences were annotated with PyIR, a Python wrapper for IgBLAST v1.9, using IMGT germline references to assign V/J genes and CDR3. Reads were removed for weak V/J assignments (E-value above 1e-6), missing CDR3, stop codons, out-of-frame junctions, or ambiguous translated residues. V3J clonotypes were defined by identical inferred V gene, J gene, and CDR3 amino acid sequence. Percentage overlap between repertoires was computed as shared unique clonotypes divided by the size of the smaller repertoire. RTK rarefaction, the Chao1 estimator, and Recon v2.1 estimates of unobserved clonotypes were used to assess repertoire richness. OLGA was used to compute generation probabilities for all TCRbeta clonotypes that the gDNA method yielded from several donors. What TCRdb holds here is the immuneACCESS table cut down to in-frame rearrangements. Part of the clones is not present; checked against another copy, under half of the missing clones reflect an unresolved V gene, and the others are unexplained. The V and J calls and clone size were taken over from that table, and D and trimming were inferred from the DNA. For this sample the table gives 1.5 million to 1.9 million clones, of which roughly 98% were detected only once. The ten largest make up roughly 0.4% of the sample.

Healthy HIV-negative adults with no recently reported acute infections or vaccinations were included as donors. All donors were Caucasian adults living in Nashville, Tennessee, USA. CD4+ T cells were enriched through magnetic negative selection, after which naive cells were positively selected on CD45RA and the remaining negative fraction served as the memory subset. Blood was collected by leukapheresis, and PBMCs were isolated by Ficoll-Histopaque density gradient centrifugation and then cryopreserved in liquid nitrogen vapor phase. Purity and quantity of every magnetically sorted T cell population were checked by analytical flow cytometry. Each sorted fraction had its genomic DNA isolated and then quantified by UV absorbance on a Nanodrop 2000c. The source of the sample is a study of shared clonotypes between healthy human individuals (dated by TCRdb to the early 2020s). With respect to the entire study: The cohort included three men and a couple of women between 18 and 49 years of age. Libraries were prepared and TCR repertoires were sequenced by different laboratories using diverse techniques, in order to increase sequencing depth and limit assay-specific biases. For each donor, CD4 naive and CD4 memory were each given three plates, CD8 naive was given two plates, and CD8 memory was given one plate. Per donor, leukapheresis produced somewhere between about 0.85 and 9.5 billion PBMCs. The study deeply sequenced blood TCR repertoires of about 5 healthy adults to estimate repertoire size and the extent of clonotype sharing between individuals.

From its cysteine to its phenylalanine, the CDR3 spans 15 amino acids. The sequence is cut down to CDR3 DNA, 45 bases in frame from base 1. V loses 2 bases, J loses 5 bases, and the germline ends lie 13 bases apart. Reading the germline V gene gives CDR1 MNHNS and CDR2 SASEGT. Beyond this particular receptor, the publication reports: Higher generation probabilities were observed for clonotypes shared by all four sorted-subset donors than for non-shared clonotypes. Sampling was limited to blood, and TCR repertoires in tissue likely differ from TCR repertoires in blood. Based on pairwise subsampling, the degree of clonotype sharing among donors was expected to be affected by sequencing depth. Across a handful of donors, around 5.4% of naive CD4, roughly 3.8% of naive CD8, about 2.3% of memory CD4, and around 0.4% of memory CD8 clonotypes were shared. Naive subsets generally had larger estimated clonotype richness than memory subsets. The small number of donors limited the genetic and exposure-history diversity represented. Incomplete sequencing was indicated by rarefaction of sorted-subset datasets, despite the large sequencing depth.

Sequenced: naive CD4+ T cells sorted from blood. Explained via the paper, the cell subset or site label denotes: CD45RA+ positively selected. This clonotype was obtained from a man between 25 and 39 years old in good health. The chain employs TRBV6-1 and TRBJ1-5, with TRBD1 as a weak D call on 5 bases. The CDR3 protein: CASSESRVTDQPQHF. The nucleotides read TGTGCCAGCAGTGAATCCAGGGTTACCGATCAGCCCCAGCATTTT.